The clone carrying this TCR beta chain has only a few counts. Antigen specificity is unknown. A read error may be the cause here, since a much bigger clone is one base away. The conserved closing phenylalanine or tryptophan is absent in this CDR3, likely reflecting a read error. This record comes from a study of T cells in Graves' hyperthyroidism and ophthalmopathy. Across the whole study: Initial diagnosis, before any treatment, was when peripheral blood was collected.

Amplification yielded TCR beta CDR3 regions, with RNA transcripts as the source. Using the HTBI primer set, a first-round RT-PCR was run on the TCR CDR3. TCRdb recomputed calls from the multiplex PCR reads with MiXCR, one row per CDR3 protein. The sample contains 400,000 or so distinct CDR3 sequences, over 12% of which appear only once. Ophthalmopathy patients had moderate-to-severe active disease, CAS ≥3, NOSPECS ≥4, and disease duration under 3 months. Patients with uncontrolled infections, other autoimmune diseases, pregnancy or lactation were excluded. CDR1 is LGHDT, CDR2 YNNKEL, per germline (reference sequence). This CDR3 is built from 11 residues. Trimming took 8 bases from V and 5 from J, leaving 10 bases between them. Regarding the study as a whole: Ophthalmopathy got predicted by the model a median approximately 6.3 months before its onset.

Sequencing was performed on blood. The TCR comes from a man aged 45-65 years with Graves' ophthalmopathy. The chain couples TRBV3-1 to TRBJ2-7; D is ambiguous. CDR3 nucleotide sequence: TGTGCCAGCCGGTCCCACGACGAGCAGTACCTC. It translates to CASRSHDEQYL.